The 2 T cell receptor beta chains listed next were all sequenced from one sample in a study of T cell responses to AZD1222 COVID-19 vaccine. The protocol was immunoSEQ multiplex PCR, while the TCRdb copy is restricted to in-frame clones and leaves out a portion. The sample lists 150,000 to 200,000 clones; about 92% were seen once. The sequenced sample was peripheral blood, obtained on day 0 of AZD1222 vaccination. The receptors here all came from an adult in good health.

This chain uses TRBV11-2 with TRBJ1-2, with 8 bases lining up with TRBD1. The CDR3 consists of 15 residues. J lost 7 bases, V lost 5 bases, and 12 bases had no gene match. Germline CDR1 reads SGHAT; CDR2 reads FQNNGV. The CDR3 loop reads CASSPWQGASSGYTF. The CDR3 nucleotides are TGTGCCAGCAGCCCCTGGCAGGGGGCCTCGTCTGGCTACACCTTC.

V usage is TRBV29-1 and J usage is TRBJ2-5; perhaps TRBD2 as D (6 bases). The CDR3 length is 13 residues. CDR1 is SQVTM, CDR2 ANQGSEA, per germline. Between the trimmed V and J ends, which lost 3 bases and 4 bases, there was a span of 12 bases. This CDR3 is CSVEGPAGETQYF. The CDR3 DNA reads as TGCAGCGTTGAGGGCCCAGCGGGAGAGACCCAGTACTTC.